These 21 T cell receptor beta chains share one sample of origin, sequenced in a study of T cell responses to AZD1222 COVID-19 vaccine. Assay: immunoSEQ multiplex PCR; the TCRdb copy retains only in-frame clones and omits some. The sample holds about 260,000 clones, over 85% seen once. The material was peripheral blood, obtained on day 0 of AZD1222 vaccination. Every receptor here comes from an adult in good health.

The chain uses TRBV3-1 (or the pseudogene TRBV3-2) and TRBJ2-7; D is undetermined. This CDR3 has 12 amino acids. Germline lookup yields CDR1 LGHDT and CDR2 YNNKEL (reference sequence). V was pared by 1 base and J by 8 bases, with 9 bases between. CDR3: CASSQASMKQYF. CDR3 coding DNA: TGTGCCAGCAGCCAAGCTAGTATGAAGCAGTACTTC.

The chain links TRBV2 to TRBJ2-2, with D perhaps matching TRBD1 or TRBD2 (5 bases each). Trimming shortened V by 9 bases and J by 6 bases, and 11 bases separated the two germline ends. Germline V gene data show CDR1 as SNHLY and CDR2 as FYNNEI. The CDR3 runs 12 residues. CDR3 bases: TGTGCCAGTGGGGGAATGGCCGGGGAGCTGTTTTTT. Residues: CASGGMAGELFF.

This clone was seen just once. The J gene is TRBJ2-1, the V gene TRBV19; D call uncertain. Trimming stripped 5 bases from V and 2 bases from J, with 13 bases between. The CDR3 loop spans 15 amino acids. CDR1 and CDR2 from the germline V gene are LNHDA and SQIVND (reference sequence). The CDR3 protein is CASSLSIRPYNEQFF. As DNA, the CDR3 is TGTGCCAGTAGTCTGAGTATTAGGCCCTACAATGAGCAGTTCTTC.

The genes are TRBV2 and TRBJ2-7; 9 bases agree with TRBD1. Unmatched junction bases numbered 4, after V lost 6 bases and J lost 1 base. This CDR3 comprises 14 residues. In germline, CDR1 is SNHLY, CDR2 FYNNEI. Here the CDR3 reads CASRTGTGSYEQYF. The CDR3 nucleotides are TGTGCCAGCAGGACCGGGACAGGGTCCTACGAGCAGTACTTC.

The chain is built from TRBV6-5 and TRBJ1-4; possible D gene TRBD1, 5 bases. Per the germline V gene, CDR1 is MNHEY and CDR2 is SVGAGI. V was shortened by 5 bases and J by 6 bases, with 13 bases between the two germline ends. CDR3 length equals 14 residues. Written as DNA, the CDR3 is TGTGCCAGCAGTCACCAGGGTCGCGATGAAAAACTGTTTTTT. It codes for CASSHQGRDEKLFF.

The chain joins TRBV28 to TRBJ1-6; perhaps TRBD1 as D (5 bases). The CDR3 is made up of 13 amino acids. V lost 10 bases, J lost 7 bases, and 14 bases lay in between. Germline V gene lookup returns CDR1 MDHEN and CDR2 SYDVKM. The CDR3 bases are TGTGCCACCCTGACAGACTTGAATTCACCCCTCCACTTT. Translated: CATLTDLNSPLHF.

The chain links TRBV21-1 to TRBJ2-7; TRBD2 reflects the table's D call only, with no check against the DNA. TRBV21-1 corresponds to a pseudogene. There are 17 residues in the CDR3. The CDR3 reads CASSKEGGGTPLYEQYF. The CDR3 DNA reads TGTGCCAGCAGCAAAGAGGGTGGAGGGACTCCACTCTACGAGCAGTACTTC.

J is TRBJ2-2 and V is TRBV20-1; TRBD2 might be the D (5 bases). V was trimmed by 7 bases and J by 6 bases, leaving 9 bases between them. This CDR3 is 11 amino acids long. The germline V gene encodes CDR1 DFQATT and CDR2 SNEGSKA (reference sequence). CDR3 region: CSVRAPGELFF. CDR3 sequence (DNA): TGCAGTGTGAGGGCTCCCGGGGAGCTGTTTTTT.

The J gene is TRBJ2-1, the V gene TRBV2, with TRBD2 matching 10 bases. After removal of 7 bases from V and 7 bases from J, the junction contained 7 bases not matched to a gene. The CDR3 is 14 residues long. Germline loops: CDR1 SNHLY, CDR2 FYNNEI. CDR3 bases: TGTGCCAGCAATTTAGCGGGGGGCGTAAATGAGCAGTTCTTC. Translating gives CASNLAGGVNEQFF.

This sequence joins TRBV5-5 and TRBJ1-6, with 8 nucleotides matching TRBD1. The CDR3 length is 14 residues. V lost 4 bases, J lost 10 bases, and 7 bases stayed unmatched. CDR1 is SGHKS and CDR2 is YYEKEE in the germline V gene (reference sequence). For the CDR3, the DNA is TGTGCCAGCAGCCAAGGACAGGGAGGATCACCCCTCCACTTT. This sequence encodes CASSQGQGGSPLHF.

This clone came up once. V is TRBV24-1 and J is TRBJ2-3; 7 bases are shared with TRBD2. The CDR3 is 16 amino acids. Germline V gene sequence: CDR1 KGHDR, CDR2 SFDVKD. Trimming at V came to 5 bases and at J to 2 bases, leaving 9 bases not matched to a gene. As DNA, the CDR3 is TGTGCCACCAGTGGGGCTAAGCGGGGACTCACAGATACGCAGTATTTT. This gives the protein CATSGAKRGLTDTQYF.

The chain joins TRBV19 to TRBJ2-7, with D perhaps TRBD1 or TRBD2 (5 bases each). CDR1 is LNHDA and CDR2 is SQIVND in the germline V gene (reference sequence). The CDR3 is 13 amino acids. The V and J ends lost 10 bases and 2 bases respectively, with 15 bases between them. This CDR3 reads CATVGPRTYEQYF. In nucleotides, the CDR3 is TGTGCCACCGTGGGACCTAGGACCTACGAGCAGTACTTC.

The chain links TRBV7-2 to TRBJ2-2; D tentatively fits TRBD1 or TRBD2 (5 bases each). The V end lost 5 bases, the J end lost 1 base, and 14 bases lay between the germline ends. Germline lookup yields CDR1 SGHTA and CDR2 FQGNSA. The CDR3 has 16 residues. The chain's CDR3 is CASSPARGENTGELFF. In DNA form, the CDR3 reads TGTGCCAGCAGCCCTGCCCGAGGGGAGAACACCGGGGAGCTGTTTTTT.

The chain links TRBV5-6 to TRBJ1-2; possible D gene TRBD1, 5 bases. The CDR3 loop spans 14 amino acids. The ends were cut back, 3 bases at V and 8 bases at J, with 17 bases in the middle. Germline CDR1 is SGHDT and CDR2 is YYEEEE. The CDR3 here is CASSSGTELYGYTF. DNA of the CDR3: TGTGCCAGCAGCTCCGGGACGGAACTATACGGCTACACCTTC. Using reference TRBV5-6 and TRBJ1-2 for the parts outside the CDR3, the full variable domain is DAGVTQSPTHLIKTRGQQVTLRCSPKSGHDTVSWYQQALGQGPQFIFQYYEEEERQRGNFPDRFSGHQFPNYSSELNVNALLLGDSALYLCASSSGTELYGYTFGSGTRLTVV.

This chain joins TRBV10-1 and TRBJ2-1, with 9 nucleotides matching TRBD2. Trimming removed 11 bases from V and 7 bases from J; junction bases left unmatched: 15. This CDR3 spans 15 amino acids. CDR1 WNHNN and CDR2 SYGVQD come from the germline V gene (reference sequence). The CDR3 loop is CASKVWREGENEQFF. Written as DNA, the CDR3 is TGCGCCTCGAAGGTATGGCGGGAGGGAGAGAATGAGCAGTTCTTC.

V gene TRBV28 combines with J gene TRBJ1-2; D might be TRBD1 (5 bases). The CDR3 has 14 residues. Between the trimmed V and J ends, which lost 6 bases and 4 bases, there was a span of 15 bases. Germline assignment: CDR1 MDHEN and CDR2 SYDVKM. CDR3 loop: CASRDLGGAYGYTF. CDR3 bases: TGTGCCAGCAGAGACCTGGGGGGAGCCTATGGCTACACCTTC.

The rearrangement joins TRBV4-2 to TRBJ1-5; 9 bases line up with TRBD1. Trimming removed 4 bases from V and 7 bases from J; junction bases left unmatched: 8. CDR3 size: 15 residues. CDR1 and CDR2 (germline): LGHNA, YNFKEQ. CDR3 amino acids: CASSPWDRAMQPQHF. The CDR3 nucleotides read TGTGCCAGCAGCCCCTGGGACAGGGCTATGCAGCCCCAGCATTTT.

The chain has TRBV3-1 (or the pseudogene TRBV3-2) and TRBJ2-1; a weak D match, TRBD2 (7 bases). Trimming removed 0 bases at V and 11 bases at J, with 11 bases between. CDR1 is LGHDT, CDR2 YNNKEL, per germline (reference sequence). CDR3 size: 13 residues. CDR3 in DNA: TGTGCCAGCAGCCAAGATATGGGGGGGCAGCAGTTCTTC. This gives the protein CASSQDMGGQQFF.

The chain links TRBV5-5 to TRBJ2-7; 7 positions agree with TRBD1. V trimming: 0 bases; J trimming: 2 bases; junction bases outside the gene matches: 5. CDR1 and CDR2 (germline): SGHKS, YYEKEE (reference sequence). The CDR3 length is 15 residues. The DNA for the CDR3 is TGTGCCAGCAGCTTGGCCGACAGGGCAGCCTACGAGCAGTACTTC. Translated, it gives CASSLADRAAYEQYF.

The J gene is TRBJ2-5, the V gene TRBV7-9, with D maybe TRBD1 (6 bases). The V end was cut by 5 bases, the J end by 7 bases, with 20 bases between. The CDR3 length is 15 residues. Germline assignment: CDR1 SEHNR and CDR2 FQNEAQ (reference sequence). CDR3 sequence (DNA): TGTGCCAGCAGCCCTCCCCCGGGACAAAGTGGGACCCAGTACTTC. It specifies CASSPPPGQSGTQYF.

The DNA of the CDR3 is TGTGCCACCAGTGACCCCTCAGCGGGGGCCTACAATGAGCAGTTCTTC. This encodes CATSDPSAGAYNEQFF. This sequence joins TRBV24-1 and TRBJ2-1, with 8 positions matching TRBD2. Trimming took 4 bases from V and 2 from J; bases not matched to a gene: 6. The CDR3 contains 16 residues. Germline CDR1 is KGHDR and CDR2 is SFDVKD.